Below are 3 T cell receptor beta chains sequenced from a single sample in a study of blood T cells in healthy people across ages (dated by TCRdb to the mid-2010s). Library preparation used 5' RACE. Sequencer: Illumina HiSeq 2500. A second PCR of about 7 to 12 cycles was run with a J-beta primer mix and a sample-barcoded 5' primer. TCRdb itself trimmed the public reads at Q25 with fastp, ran MiXCR and retained productive beta chains. Rows with a matching CDR3 protein are joined into one entry that keeps the most common DNA and genes. The sample profile shows 700,000 to 950,000 distinct CDR3 sequences; about three fifths of them were found once. About 20% of the sample is held by the ten biggest clonotypes. Sequenced sample: blood. Source of these receptors: a man aged 30-40 years in good health.

This clonotype has just one count. The chain uses TRBV6-6 and TRBJ1-2; 10 bases map to TRBD1. V shed 7 bases, J shed 6 bases, and the junction held 11 bases outside the gene matches. CDR3 size: 15 residues. The germline gives CDR1 MNHNY, CDR2 SVGAGI (reference sequence). For the CDR3, the DNA is TGTGCCAGCACGACTAACCCCGGGACAGGGGATGGCTACACCTTC. Its translation is CASTTNPGTGDGYTF.

The CDR3 DNA reads as TGTGCCAGCAGCTTAAAGGGGGGAGTCAGTGAGCAGTTCTTC. Encoded protein: CASSLKGGVSEQFF. J is TRBJ2-1 and V is TRBV7-2; D could derive from TRBD1 or TRBD2 (6 bases each). Germline V CDR1 and CDR2: SGHTA, FQGNSA. V gave up 2 bases and J gave up 9 bases, with 14 bases separating them. This CDR3 comprises 14 residues.

The gene calls are TRBV15 and TRBJ1-4, with 7 bases aligning to TRBD1. Trimming cost V 5 bases and J 8 bases; bases outside gene matches: 5. Germline V lookup: CDR1 LNHNV, CDR2 YYDKDF (reference sequence). This CDR3 contains 13 residues. In DNA form, the CDR3 reads TGTGCCACCAGCTTGACAGGGAAAGAAAAACTGTTTTTT. It codes for CATSLTGKEKLFF.